These 5 T cell receptor beta chains were all obtained from the same sample, sequenced in a study of T cells after yellow fever vaccination (dated by TCRdb to about 2019). Library method: 5' RACE. TCRdb shows the sequencer as Illumina HiSeq 2500. TCRdb handled the public reads itself, with Q25 trimming in fastp and clone calling in MiXCR, and kept productive beta chains. Rows with a matching CDR3 protein are joined into one entry that keeps the most common DNA and genes. Recorded for this sample are about 94,000 distinct CDR3 sequences; roughly 9% of them occurred a single time. The top ten constitute about 15% of the sample. The sample's treatment or condition label, decoded: live attenuated yellow fever vaccine strain. This sample comprised CD8+ T cells not binding an NS4B(214-222) dextramer, sorted from PBMCs, obtained approximately 15 days after the first yellow fever vaccination. This sample's cell subset or site label indicates: NS4B epitope dextramer-negative CD8 T cells. The receptors come from a man aged 18 to 35 who received the YFV17D yellow fever vaccine.

The chain is built from TRBV27 and TRBJ1-4; 10 positions agree with TRBD1. V was pared by 9 bases and J by 11 bases, with 12 bases of the junction left unmatched. The CDR3 is 14 residues long. CDR1 and CDR2 from the germline V gene are MNHEY and SMNVEV (reference sequence). The CDR3 bases are TGTGCCAGTGCCGCCGGGACAGGGGTAGGGAAACTGTTTTTT. Amino acid sequence: CASAAGTGVGKLFF.

This clonotype was seen more than once but under ten times. The chain links TRBV30 to TRBJ2-2, with D perhaps TRBD2 (5 bases). There are 13 residues in the CDR3. Between the trimmed V and J ends, which lost 0 bases and 5 bases, there was a span of 7 bases. The V gene's germline CDR1 is GTSNPN and CDR2 SVGIG (reference sequence). The CDR3 is CAWSVLGTGELFF. CDR3 coding DNA: TGTGCCTGGAGTGTACTAGGGACCGGGGAGCTGTTTTTT.

V and J are TRBV5-4 and TRBJ2-7; D is uncertain. Per the germline V gene, CDR1 is SGHNT and CDR2 is YYREEE (reference sequence). The CDR3 covers 13 residues. Trimming left V 4 bases short and J 6 bases short, with 14 bases between. CDR3 loop: CASSLAGWGEQYV. The CDR3 bases are TGTGCCAGCAGCCTCGCCGGGTGGGGCGAGCAGTACGTC.

J is TRBJ2-7 and V is TRBV10-3; perhaps D is TRBD1 or TRBD2 (6 bases each). The CDR3 contains 16 residues. Trimming stripped 4 bases from V and 0 bases from J, with 16 bases between. CDR1 is ENHRY, CDR2 SYGVKD, per germline. The CDR3 DNA reads TGTGCCATCAGTGTTACCCAAGGGGGGCTCTCCTACGAGCAGTACTTC. Protein sequence: CAISVTQGGLSYEQYF.

This clonotype was recorded a few times. The CDR3 DNA reads as TGTGCCAGCAGCTCTACCCGGGGGTGGGAACGAGAGACCCAGTACTTC. It translates to CASSSTRGWERETQYF. The chain employs TRBV7-9 and TRBJ2-5, with a possible D match to TRBD2 (6 bases). Trimming took 4 bases from V and 4 from J, leaving 19 bases between them. This CDR3 is 16 amino acids long. Germline V CDR1 and CDR2: SEHNR, FQNEAQ (reference sequence).